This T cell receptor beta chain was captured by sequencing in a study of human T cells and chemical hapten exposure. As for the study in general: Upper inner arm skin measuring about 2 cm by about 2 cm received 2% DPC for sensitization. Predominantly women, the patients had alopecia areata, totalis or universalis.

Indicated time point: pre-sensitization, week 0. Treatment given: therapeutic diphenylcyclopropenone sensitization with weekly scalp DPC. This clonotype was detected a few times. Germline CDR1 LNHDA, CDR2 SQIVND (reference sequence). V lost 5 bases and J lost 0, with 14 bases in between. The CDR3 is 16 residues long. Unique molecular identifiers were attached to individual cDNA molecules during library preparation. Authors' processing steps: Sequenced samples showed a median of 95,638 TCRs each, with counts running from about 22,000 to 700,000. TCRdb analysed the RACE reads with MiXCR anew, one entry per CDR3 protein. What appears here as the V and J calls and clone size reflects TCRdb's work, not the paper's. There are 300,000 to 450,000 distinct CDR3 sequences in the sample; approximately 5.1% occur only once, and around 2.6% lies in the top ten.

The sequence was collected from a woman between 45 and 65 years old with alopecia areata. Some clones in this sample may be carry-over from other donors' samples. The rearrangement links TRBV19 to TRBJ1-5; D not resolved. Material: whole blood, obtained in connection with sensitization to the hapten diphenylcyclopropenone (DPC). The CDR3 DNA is TGTGCCAGTAGTCCTATGGACGGAGTTAGCAATCAGCCCCAGCATTTT. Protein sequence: CASSPMDGVSNQPQHF.